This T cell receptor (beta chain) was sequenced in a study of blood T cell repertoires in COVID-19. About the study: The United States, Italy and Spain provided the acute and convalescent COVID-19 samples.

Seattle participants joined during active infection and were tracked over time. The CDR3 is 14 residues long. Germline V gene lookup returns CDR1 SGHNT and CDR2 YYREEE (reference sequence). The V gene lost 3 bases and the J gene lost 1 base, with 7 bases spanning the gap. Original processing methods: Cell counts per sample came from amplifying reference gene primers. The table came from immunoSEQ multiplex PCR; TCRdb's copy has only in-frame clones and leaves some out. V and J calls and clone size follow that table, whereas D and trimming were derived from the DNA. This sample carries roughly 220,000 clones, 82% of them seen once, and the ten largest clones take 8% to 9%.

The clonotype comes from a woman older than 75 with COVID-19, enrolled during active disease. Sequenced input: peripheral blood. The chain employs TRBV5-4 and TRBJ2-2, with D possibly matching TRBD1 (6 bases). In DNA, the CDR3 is TGTGCCAGCAGCTCCAGGGGGAACACCGGGGAGCTGTTTTTT. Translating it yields CASSSRGNTGELFF.